This TCR beta chain was recorded in a study of cytomegalovirus exposure and HLA in healthy donors. Of note for this clone: Its antigen is undetermined.

Study-level findings and limits: At a 0.05 false discovery rate, a later analysis found roughly 17,000 TCR beta sequences to be associated with HLA alleles. Within an earlier analysis, most TCR beta V segments proved productive either about 90% or about 30% of the time. Specificity of a few CMV-associated chains for CMV antigens was verified in vitro. Later analysis showed most CMV-associated TCR beta chains appearing HLA-restricted.

Researchers ran the PCR with 60 Vbeta and 13 Jbeta primers. This table comes from immunoSEQ multiplex PCR, and its TCRdb copy is limited to in-frame clones, with some not included. The sample contains some 120,000 clones, almost 70% of which appear only once. Sequencing used PBMCs. The receptor's source is a man aged 25-45 years in good health and CMV-seropositive.

CDR3 sequence: CASSHRLAGVDTQYF. The CDR3 region has the DNA TGCGCCAGCAGTCATAGACTAGCGGGAGTGGATACGCAGTATTTT. This chain uses TRBV4-3 with TRBJ2-3, with TRBD2 matching 12 bases. CDR1 is LGHNA, CDR2 YSLEER, per germline. The length of the CDR3 is 15 residues. Trimming removed 6 bases from V and 6 bases from J; junction bases left unmatched: 7.